This T cell receptor beta chain was sequenced during a study of OX40 agonist ivuxolimab in advanced cancers. At the level of the study: Subjects had a mean age of roughly 57 years, with a range of about 23 to 79; around 84% were male. Prior anti-PD-1, anti-PD-L1 or anti-CTLA-4 therapy did not bar entry, and roughly 40% had some.

Patients with a history of autoimmune disease or on systemic immunosuppression were excluded. Repertoires were generated with immunoSEQ multiplex PCR, while TCRdb's copy carries only in-frame clones and drops some. The sample shows just over 40,000 clones, 80% to 90% of them seen only once. CDR3 length equals 14 residues. Germline V lookup: CDR1 SQVTM, CDR2 ANQGSEA. V shed 2 bases and J 5 bases; nucleotides not matched to a gene: 6. V is TRBV29-1 and J is TRBJ1-1; 9 bases agree with TRBD1. The material was CD4+ or CD8+ T cells sorted from blood, obtained in a trial of the OX40 agonist ivuxolimab. This receptor was identified in an adult with an advanced solid tumor such as melanoma, head and neck, liver or kidney cancer. CDR3 sequence: CSVESLDRGTEAFF. The DNA for the CDR3 is TGCAGCGTTGAATCGCTGGACAGGGGTACTGAAGCTTTCTTT.